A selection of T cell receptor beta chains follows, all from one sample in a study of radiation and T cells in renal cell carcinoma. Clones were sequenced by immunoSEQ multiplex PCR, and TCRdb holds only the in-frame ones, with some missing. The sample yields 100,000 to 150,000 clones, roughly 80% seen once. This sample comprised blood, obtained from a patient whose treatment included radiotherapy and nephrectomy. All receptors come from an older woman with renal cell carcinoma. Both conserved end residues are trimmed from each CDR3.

CDR3 protein: ASSPGGGNQPQH; V gene: TRBV18; J gene: TRBJ1-5
CDR3 protein: ASSTYNTGELF; V gene: TRBV9; J gene: TRBJ2-2
CDR3 protein: ASSDQGKASPLH; V gene: TRBV10-2; J gene: TRBJ1-6
CDR3 protein: ASSAGLRSPLH; V gene: TRBV7-2; J gene: TRBJ1-6
CDR3 protein: ASSESQGLYGYT; V gene: TRBV6-1; J gene: TRBJ1-2
CDR3 protein: ASSQADSGRATNTGELF; V gene: TRBV4-3; J gene: TRBJ2-2
CDR3 protein: ASSYSQGAKNIQY; V gene: TRBV6-6; J gene: TRBJ2-4
CDR3 protein: ASSLQGWEQY; V gene: TRBV6-1; J gene: TRBJ2-7
CDR3 protein: ASRDAGSGELF; V gene: TRBV6-4; J gene: TRBJ2-2
CDR3 protein: ASRRQGFTDTQY; V gene: TRBV6-1; J gene: TRBJ2-3
CDR3 protein: ASIPGQSLQSSGNTIY; V gene: TRBV19; J gene: TRBJ1-3
CDR3 protein: ASSQRVTGLAGGDNEQF; V gene: TRBV4-2; J gene: TRBJ2-1
CDR3 protein: SVLRTGGYEQY; V gene: TRBV29-1; J gene: TRBJ2-7
CDR3 protein: ASSERSVSGYT; V gene: TRBV10-2; J gene: TRBJ1-2
CDR3 protein: ASSLGPHQETQY; V gene: TRBV5-1; J gene: TRBJ2-5
CDR3 protein: ASSPRGGNTEAF; V gene: TRBV4-1; J gene: TRBJ1-1
CDR3 protein: ASSSSGEPSYEQY; V gene: TRBV7-9; J gene: TRBJ2-7
CDR3 protein: ASSSVQGSNEQY; V gene: TRBV7-7; J gene: TRBJ2-7
CDR3 protein: ASSPSGPGQGAGGYT; V gene: TRBV25-1; J gene: TRBJ1-2
CDR3 protein: SVPRQSSYNEQF; V gene: TRBV29-1; J gene: TRBJ2-1
CDR3 protein: ASSSLGYGTEAF; V gene: TRBV27; J gene: TRBJ1-1
CDR3 protein: ACQKGVSGTDTQY; V gene: TRBV30; J gene: TRBJ2-3
CDR3 protein: ASSSDGWSTNEKLF; V gene: TRBV7-6; J gene: TRBJ1-4
CDR3 protein: ASSYSETQY; V gene: TRBV6-6; J gene: TRBJ2-5